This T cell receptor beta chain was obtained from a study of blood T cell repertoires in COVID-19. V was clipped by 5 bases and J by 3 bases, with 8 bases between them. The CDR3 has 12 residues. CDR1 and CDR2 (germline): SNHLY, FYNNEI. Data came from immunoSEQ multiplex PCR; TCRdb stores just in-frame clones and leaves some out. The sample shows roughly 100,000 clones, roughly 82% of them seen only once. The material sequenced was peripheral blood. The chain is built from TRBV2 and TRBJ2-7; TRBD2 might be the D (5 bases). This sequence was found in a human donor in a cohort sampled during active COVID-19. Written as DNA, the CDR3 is TGTGCCAGCAGTAGCGACTACTACGAGCAGTACTTC. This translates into CASSSDYYEQYF.